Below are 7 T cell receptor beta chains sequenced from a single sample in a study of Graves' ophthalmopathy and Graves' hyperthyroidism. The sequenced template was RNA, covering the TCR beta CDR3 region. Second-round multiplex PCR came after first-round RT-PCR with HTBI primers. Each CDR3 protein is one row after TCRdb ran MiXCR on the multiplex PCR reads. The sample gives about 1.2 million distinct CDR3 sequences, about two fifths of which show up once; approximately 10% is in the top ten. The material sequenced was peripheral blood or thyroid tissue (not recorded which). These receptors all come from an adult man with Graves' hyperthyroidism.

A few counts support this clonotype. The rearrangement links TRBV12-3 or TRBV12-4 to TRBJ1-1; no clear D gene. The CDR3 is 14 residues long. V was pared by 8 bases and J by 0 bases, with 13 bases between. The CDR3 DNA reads TGTGCCAGCCGCATCAACCTGGTGAACACTGAAGCTTTCTTT. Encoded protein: CASRINLVNTEAFF.

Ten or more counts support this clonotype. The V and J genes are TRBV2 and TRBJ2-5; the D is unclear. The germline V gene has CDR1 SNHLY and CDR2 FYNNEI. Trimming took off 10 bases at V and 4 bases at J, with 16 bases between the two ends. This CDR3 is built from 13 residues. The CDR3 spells CATKATFLETQYF. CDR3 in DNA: TGTGCCACCAAGGCGACATTCCTAGAGACCCAGTACTTC.

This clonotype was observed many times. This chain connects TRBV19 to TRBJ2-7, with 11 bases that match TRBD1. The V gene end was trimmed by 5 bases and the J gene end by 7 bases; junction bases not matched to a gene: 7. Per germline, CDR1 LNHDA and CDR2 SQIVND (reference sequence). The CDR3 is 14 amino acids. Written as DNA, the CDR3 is TGTGCCAGTAGTTTTACCGGGACAGGGGGAGAGCAGTACTTC. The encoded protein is CASSFTGTGGEQYF.

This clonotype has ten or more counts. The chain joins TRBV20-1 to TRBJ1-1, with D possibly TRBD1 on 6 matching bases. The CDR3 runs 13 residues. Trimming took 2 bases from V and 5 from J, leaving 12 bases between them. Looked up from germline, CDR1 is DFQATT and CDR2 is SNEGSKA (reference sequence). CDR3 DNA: TGCAGTGCTAGACAGGGGTCGGGTACTGAAGCTTTCTTT. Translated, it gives CSARQGSGTEAFF.

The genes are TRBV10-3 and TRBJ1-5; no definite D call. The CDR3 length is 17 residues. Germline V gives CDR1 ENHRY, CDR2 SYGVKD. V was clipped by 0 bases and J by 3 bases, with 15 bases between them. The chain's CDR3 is CAISESTGSVHNQPQHF. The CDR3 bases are TGTGCCATCAGTGAGTCGACGGGTTCTGTCCACAATCAGCCCCAGCATTTT.

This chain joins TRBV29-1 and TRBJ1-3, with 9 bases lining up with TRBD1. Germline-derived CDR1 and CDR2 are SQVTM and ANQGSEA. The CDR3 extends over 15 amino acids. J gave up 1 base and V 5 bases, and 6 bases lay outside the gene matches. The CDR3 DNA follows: TGCAGCGTTCTTCCCGGGACAGGGTCTGGAAACACCATATATTTT. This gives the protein CSVLPGTGSGNTIYF.

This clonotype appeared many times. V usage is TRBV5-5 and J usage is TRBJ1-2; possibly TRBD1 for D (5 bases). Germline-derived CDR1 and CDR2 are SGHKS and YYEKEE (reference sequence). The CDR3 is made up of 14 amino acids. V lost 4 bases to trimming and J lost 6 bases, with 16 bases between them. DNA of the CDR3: TGTGCCAGCAGCCAAGGGACCTTCCCCGATGGCTACACCTTC. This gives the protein CASSQGTFPDGYTF.